This T cell receptor beta chain was sequenced for a study of cytomegalovirus exposure and HLA in healthy donors. 60 Vbeta and 13 Jbeta primers were used in PCR. Produced via immunoSEQ multiplex PCR; TCRdb's table is partial and in-frame only. Of around 98,000 clones listed, roughly 70% were seen once; the top ten hold about 2.5%. The germline V gene has CDR1 SGDLS and CDR2 YYNGEE. The CDR3 loop spans 15 amino acids. V lost 5 bases and J lost 6; bases outside the gene matches: 14. This TCR came from a man in his fifties or sixties in good health and CMV-seronegative. The chain links TRBV9 to TRBJ2-7, with 7 bases matching TRBD2. Material: PBMCs. The CDR3 sequence: CASSLRASGIPEQYF. CDR3 sequence (DNA): TGTGCCAGCAGTCTTAGAGCCAGCGGGATTCCCGAGCAGTACTTC.